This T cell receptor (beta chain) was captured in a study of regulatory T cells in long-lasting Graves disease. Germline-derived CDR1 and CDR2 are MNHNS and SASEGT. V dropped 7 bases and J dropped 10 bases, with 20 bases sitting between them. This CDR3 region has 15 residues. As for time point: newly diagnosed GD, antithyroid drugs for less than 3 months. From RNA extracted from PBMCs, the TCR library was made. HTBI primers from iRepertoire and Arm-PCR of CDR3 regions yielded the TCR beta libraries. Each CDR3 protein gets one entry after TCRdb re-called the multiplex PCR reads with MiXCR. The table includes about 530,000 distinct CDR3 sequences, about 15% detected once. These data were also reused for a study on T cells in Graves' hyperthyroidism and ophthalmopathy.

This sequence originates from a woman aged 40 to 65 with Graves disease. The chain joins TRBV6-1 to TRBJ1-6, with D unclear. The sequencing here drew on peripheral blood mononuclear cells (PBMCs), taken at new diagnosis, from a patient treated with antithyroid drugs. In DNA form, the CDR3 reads TGTGCCAGCAAACCTGGACGGGAGTGGAACTCACCCCTCCACTTT. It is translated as CASKPGREWNSPLHF.